This passage covers 20 T cell receptor beta chains from one sample sequenced in a study of T cells in Graves' hyperthyroidism and ophthalmopathy. Regions amplified from RNA transcripts were the TCR beta CDR3 regions. The HTBI primer set served for first-round RT-PCR of the TCR CDR3. TCRdb processed the multiplex PCR reads anew with MiXCR; each CDR3 protein has one entry. The top ten clones hold approximately 30% of a sample with over 500,000 distinct CDR3 sequences, 15% to 20% of them seen once. Sequenced: blood. Every receptor here comes from a woman in her twenties or thirties with Graves' ophthalmopathy.

The V call is TRBV12-3 or TRBV12-4, the J call TRBJ2-5; tentatively, D is TRBD2 (6 bases). The germline V and J ends were trimmed by 3 bases and 0 bases, with 14 bases remaining between them. CDR3 size: 16 residues. The CDR3 DNA is TGTGCCAGCAGTTTTAACCCGGAGGGCTACCAAGAGACCCAGTACTTC. Translated: CASSFNPEGYQETQYF.

Worth noting for this clonotype: A much larger clone sits a single nucleotide away, making a read error possible. This sequence joins TRBV10-3 and TRBJ2-7; D gene ambiguous. The V end lost 4 bases, the J end lost 2 bases, and 18 bases lay between the germline ends. The CDR3 is 16 residues long. CDR1 ENHRY and CDR2 SYGVKD come from the germline V gene. CDR3 region: CAISAAQVLGTYEQYF. The CDR3, as DNA: TGTGCCATCAGTGCCGCACAAGTTTTGGGCACCTACGAGCAGTACTTC.

This clonotype was seen more than once but under ten times. Here the CDR3 reads CASSVASGVVAGELFF. The CDR3 bases are TGTGCCAGCAGCGTCGCGTCAGGGGTTGTCGCCGGGGAGCTGTTTTTT. J is TRBJ2-2 and V is TRBV9, with D possibly TRBD1 on 6 matching bases. V was pared by 2 bases and J by 6 bases, with 17 bases between. This CDR3 is built from 16 residues. CDR1 is SGDLS, CDR2 YYNGEE, per germline.

This clonotype was seen at least ten times. The chain combines TRBV28 with TRBJ2-6, with D unresolved. Germline V gene lookup returns CDR1 MDHEN and CDR2 SYDVKM. V gave up 3 bases and J gave up 2 bases, with 8 bases separating them. The CDR3 loop spans 15 amino acids. The CDR3 nucleotides are TGTGCCAGCAGTTTTCGCGGAGCTGGGGCCAACGTCCTGACTTTC. Protein product: CASSFRGAGANVLTF.

On this clonotype: Just one base apart from a much larger clone, this may be a read error. The CDR3 DNA is TGTGCCAGCATGAGGCCCGGGACTAGCGGGAGTTACGAGCAGTTCTTC. Amino acids: CASMRPGTSGSYEQFF. The chain has TRBV27 and TRBJ2-7; the match to TRBD2 covers 14 bases. The J call could be wrong; TRBJ2-1 is a better fit for the DNA end. CDR1 is MNHEY and CDR2 is SMNVEV in the germline V gene (reference sequence). The CDR3 has 16 amino acids.

The rearrangement links TRBV7-8 to TRBJ2-4, with 10 bases lining up with TRBD2. Per germline, CDR1 SGHVS and CDR2 FQNEAQ. With V trimmed by 7 bases and J by 2 bases, 5 bases remained unmatched. The CDR3 extends over 15 amino acids. The CDR3 sequence is CASMSGRASKNIQYF. CDR3 DNA sequence: TGTGCCAGCATGAGCGGGAGGGCATCCAAAAACATTCAGTACTTC.

This clonotype was seen at least ten times. The chain has TRBV3-1 and TRBJ2-6; no firm D call. The CDR3 has 18 residues. V was trimmed by 1 base and J by 0 bases, leaving 13 bases between them. CDR1 LGHDT and CDR2 YNNKEL come from the germline V gene (reference sequence). CDR3 loop: CASSQGWVGSSGANVLTF. CDR3 in DNA: TGTGCCAGCAGCCAAGGTTGGGTAGGAAGCTCTGGGGCCAACGTCCTGACTTTC.

This chain links TRBV19 with TRBJ2-1; TRBD2 matches 14 bases. V lost 10 bases to trimming and J lost 10 bases; unmatched junction nucleotides: 9. Germline values: CDR1 LNHDA, CDR2 SQIVND (reference sequence). CDR3 length: 14 residues. CDR3 nucleotide sequence: TGTGCCACCCAGGGACTAGCGGGAGCTGGAGAGCAGTTCTTC. Translated, it gives CATQGLAGAGEQFF.

Details on this clonotype: Because it lacks the conserved phenylalanine or tryptophan at the end, this CDR3 is likely a read error. The chain couples TRBV7-2 to TRBJ2-5; D may match TRBD1 or TRBD2 (5 bases each). Trimming cost V 6 bases and J 11 bases, with 25 bases left between them. The CDR3 runs to 15 residues. Germline-derived CDR1 and CDR2 are SGHTA and FQGNSA. This CDR3 is CASSPTSGPKRKQYL. The DNA of the CDR3 is TGTGCCAGCAGTCCAACCTCGGGACCCAAACGAAAACAGTACCTC.

V and J are TRBV5-8 and TRBJ1-6; D gene unclear. CDR3 length: 15 residues. Per germline, CDR1 SGHTS and CDR2 YDEGEE. V was shortened by 0 bases and J by 5 bases, with 9 bases between the two germline ends. For the CDR3, the DNA is TGTGCCAGCAGCTTGGATACGGGGAATAATTCACCCCTCCACTTT. Its translation: CASSLDTGNNSPLHF.

The V call is TRBV6-2 or TRBV6-3, the J call TRBJ2-2; D uncertain. The CDR3 extends over 13 amino acids. V dropped 0 bases and J dropped 5 bases, with 4 bases sitting between them. CDR1 and CDR2 from the germline V gene are MNHEY and SVGEGT. The CDR3 protein is CASSYSLTGELFF. CDR3 coding DNA: TGTGCCAGCAGTTACTCCTTAACCGGGGAGCTGTTTTTT.

In its sample, this clonotype was seen many times. The chain recombines TRBV24-1 with TRBJ1-2; TRBD1 agrees at 7 bases. Germline lookup yields CDR1 KGHDR and CDR2 SFDVKD. The CDR3 covers 15 residues. The V gene end was trimmed by 0 bases and the J gene end by 8 bases; junction bases not matched to a gene: 8. The CDR3 loop is CATSDLGDRDGGYTF. As DNA, the CDR3 is TGTGCCACCAGTGATTTGGGTGACAGGGATGGAGGCTACACCTTC.

The chain uses TRBV3-1 and TRBJ2-7; 13 bases are shared with TRBD2. J was trimmed by 0 bases and V by 4 bases; bases with no gene match: 3. Germline CDR1 and CDR2: LGHDT and YNNKEL (reference sequence). The CDR3 runs 16 residues. In DNA, the CDR3 is TGTGCCAGCAGCCCGGGACTAGCGGGGACCTCCTACGAGCAGTACTTC. Its protein product is CASSPGLAGTSYEQYF.

There are many counts of this clonotype. The chain recombines TRBV7-2 with TRBJ2-7; tentative D call: TRBD1 (6 bases). Germline CDR1 and CDR2: SGHTA and FQGNSA. Trimming cost V 4 bases and J 3 bases, with 13 bases left between them. The CDR3 runs to 14 residues. CDR3 loop: CASSYLQGVYEQYF. The DNA of the CDR3 is TGTGCCAGCAGCTACTTACAGGGAGTCTACGAGCAGTACTTC.

The sample holds a few counts of this clonotype. This rearrangement joins TRBV19 to TRBJ2-5, with D uncertain. In germline, CDR1 is LNHDA, CDR2 SQIVND (reference sequence). This CDR3 is built from 16 residues. The V end was cut by 3 bases, the J end by 1 base, with 15 bases between. The CDR3 sequence: CASSILSPSGQETQYF. The CDR3 coding sequence is TGTGCCAGTAGTATCCTAAGCCCGTCGGGCCAAGAGACCCAGTACTTC.

This clonotype has a count of ten or more. The gene calls are TRBV18 and TRBJ1-5, with 8 bases matching TRBD1. This CDR3 region has 15 residues. Trimming removed 6 bases from V and 4 bases from J; junction bases left unmatched: 8. Germline-derived CDR1 and CDR2 are KGHSH and LQKENI. The CDR3 here is CASSLSRTGNQPQHF. CDR3 in DNA: TGTGCCAGCTCCCTTAGTAGGACAGGGAATCAGCCCCAGCATTTT.

This chain connects TRBV28 to TRBJ2-5; weak D call: TRBD2 (5 bases). Germline V lookup: CDR1 MDHEN, CDR2 SYDVKM. Deletions cut 8 bases from V and 4 bases from J, with 11 bases between. This CDR3 contains 12 residues. CDR3 sequence: CASGSGGETQYF. The CDR3 coding sequence is TGTGCCAGCGGTTCAGGAGGAGAGACCCAGTACTTC.

The rearrangement links TRBV28 to TRBJ1-1, with 9 bases identical to TRBD1. The CDR3 is 13 amino acids. Germline V gene lookup returns CDR1 MDHEN and CDR2 SYDVKM. CDR3 in amino acids: CAGGDREFPEAFF. CDR3 nucleotide sequence: TGTGCGGGGGGGGACAGGGAATTTCCTGAAGCTTTCTTT.

The V gene is TRBV7-2, the J gene TRBJ2-2, with TRBD2 matching over 8 bases. V was pared by 2 bases and J by 6 bases, with 5 bases of the junction left unmatched. The length of the CDR3 is 15 residues. CDR1 and CDR2 (germline): SGHTA, FQGNSA. The CDR3 DNA follows: TGTGCCAGCAGCTTATATTCGGGGGGGGCCGGGGAGCTGTTTTTT. Amino acids: CASSLYSGGAGELFF.

This clonotype has ten or more counts. The V call is TRBV30, the J call TRBJ1-5, with a possible D match to TRBD1 (5 bases). Trimming stripped 0 bases from V and 7 bases from J, with 13 bases between. The CDR3 loop spans 14 amino acids. Germline V lookup: CDR1 GTSNPN, CDR2 SVGIG (reference sequence). The CDR3 DNA follows: TGTGCCTGGAGTGTATCAGGGTCTGGGCAGCCCCAGCATTTT. Its translation is CAWSVSGSGQPQHF.